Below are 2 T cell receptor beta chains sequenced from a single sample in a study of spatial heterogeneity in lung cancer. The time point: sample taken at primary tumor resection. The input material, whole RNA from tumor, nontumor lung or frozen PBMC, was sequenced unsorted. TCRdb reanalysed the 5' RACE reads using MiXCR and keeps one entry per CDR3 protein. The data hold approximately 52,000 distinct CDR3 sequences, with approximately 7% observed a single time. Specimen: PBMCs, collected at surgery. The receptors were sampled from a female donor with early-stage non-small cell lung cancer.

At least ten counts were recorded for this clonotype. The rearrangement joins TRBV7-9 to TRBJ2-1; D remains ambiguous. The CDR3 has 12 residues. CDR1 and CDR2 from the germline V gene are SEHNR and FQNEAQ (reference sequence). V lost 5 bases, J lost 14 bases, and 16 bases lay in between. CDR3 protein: CASSPVILNEFF. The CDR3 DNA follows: TGTGCCAGCAGCCCGGTAATCCTCAACGAGTTCTTC.

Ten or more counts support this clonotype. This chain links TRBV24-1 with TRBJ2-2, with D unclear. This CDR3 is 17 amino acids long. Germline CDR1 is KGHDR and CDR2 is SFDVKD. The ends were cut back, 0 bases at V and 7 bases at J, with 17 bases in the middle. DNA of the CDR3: TGTGCCACCAGTGATTTGATTACCCTTACCGACGGCGGGGAGCTGTTTTTT. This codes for CATSDLITLTDGGELFF.